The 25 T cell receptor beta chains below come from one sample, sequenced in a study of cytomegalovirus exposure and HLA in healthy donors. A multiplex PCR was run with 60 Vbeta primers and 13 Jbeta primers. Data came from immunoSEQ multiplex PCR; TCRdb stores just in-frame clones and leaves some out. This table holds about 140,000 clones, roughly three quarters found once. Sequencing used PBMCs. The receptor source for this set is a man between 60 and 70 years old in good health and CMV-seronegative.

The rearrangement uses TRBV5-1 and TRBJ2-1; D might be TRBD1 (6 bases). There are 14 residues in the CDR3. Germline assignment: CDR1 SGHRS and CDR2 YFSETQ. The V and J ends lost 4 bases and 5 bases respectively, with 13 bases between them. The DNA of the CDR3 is TGCGCCAGCAGCAAGAACGCAGGGGACAATGAGCAGTTCTTC. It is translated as CASSKNAGDNEQFF.

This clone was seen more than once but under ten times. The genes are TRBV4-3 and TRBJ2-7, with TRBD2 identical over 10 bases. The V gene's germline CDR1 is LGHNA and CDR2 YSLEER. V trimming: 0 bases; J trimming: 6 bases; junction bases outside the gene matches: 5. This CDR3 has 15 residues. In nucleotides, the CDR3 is TGCGCCAGCAGCCAAGATGGGGCTAGCGGGAGCGAGCAGTACTTC. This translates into CASSQDGASGSEQYF.

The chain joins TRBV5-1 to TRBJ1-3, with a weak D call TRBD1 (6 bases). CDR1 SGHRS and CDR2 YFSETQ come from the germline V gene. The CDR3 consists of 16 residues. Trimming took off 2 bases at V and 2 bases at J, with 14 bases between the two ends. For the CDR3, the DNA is TGCGCCAGCAGCTTAGGGGCAGGGGACCCTGGAAACACCATATATTTT. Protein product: CASSLGAGDPGNTIYF.

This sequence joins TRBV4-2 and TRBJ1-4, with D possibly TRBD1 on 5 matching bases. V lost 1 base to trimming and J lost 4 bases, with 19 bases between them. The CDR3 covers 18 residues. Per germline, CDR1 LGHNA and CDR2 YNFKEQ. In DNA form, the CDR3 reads TGTGCCAGCAGCCAAGCATTCGGGGGTGAACCGGATAATGAAAAACTGTTTTTT. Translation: CASSQAFGGEPDNEKLFF.

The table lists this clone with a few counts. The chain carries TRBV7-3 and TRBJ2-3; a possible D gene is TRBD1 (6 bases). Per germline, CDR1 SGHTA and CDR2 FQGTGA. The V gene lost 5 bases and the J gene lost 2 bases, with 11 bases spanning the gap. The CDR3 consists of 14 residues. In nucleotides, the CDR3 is TGTGCCAGCAGCCAGGACAGCCTCACAGATACGCAGTATTTT. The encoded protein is CASSQDSLTDTQYF.

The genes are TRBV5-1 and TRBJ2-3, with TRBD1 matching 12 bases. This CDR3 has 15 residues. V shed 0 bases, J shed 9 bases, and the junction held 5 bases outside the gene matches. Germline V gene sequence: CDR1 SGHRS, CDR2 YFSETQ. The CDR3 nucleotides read TGCGCCAGCAGCTTGGATGGGACAGGGGGCTCGACGCAGTATTTT. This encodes CASSLDGTGGSTQYF.

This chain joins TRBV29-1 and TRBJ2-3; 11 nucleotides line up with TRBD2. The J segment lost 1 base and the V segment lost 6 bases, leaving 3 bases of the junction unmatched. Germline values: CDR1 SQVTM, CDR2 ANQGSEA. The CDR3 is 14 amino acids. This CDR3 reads CSVTSGMGTDTQYF. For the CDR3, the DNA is TGCAGCGTGACTAGCGGGATGGGCACAGATACGCAGTATTTT.

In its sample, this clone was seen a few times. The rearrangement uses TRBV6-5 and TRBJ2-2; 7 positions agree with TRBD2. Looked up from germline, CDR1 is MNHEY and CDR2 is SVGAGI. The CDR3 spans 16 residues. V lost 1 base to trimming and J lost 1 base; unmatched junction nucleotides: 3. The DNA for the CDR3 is TGTGCCAGCAGTTACTTTAGCGGGCAGAACACCGGGGAGCTGTTTTTT. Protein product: CASSYFSGQNTGELFF.

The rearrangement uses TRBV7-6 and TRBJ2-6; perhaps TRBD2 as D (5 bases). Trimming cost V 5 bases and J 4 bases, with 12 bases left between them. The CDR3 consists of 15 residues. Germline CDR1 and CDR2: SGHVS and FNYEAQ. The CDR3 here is CASSPIRRGANVLTF. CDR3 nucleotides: TGTGCCAGCAGCCCTATACGGAGGGGGGCCAACGTCCTGACTTTC.

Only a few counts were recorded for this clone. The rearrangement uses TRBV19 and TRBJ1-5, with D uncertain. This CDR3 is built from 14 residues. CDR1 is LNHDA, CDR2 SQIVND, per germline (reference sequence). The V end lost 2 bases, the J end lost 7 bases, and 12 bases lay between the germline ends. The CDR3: CASSISSAGQPQHF. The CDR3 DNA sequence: TGTGCCAGTAGTATATCCTCCGCGGGCCAGCCCCAGCATTTT.

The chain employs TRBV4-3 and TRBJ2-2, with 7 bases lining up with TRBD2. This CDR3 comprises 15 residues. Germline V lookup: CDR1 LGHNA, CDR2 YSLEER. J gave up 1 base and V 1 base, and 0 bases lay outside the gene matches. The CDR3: CASSQGGGNTGELFF. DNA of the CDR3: TGCGCCAGCAGCCAAGGGGGGGGGAACACCGGGGAGCTGTTTTTT.

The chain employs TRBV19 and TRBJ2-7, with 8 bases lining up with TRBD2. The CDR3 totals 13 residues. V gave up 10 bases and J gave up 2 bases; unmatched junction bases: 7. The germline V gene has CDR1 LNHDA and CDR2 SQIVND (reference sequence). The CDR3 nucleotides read TGTGCCACCCGGGAGGGGGGGGCCTACGAGCAGTACTTC. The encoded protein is CATREGGAYEQYF.

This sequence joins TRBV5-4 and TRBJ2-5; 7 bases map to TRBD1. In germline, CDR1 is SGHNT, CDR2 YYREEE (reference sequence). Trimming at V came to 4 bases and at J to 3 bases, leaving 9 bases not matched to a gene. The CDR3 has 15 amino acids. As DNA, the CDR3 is TGTGCCAGCAGCGCCGATCCTCAGGGGGAAGAGACCCAGTACTTC. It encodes CASSADPQGEETQYF.

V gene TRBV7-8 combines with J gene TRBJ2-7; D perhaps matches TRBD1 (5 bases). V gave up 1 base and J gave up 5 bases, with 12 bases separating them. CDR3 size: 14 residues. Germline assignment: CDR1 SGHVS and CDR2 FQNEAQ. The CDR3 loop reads CASSLVGRANEQYF. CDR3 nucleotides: TGTGCCAGCAGCTTAGTGGGCAGGGCTAACGAGCAGTACTTC.

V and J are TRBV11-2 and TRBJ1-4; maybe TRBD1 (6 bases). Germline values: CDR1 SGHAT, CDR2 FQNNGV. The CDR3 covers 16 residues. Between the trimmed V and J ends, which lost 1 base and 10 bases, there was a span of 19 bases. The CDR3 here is CASSLVRGTNYGKLFF. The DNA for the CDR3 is TGTGCCAGCAGCTTAGTGCGGGGGACAAATTACGGAAAACTGTTTTTT.

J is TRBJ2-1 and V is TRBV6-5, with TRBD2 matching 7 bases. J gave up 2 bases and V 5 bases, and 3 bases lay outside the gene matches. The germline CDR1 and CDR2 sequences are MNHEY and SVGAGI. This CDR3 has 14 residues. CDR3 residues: CASSQRGPYNEQFF. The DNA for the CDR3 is TGTGCCAGCAGTCAGCGGGGCCCCTACAATGAGCAGTTCTTC.

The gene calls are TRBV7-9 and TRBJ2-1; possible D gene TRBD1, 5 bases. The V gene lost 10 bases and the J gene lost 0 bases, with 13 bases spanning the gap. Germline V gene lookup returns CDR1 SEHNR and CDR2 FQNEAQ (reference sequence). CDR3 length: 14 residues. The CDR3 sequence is CANEIDSSYNEQFF. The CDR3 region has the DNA TGTGCCAATGAGATTGACAGCTCCTACAATGAGCAGTTCTTC.

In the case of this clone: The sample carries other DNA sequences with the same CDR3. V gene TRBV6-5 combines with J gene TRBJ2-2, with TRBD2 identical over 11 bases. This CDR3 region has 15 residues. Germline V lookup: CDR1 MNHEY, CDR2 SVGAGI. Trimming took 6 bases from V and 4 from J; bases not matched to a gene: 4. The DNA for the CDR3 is TGTGCCAGCAGCACGCTAGCGGGGGGCACCGGGGAGCTGTTTTTT. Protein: CASSTLAGGTGELFF.

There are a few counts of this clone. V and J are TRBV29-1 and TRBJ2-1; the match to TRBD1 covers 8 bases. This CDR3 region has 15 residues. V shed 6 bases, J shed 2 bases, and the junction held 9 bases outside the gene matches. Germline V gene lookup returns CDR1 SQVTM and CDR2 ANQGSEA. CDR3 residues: CSVDVGRGPYNEQFF. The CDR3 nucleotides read TGCAGCGTCGACGTAGGCAGGGGGCCCTACAATGAGCAGTTCTTC.

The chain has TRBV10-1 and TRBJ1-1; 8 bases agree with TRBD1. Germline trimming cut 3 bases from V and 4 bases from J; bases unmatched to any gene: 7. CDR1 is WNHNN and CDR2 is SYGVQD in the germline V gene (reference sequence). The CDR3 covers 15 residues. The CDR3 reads CASSDPGQGGTEAFF. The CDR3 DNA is TGCGCCAGCAGTGACCCTGGACAGGGTGGCACTGAAGCTTTCTTT.

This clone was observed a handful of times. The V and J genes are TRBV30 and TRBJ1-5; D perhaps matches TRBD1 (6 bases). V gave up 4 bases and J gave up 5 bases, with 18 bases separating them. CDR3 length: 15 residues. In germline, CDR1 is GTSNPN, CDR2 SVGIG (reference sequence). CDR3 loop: CAWTLGRGPDQPQHF. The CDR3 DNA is TGTGCCTGGACTCTCGGCAGGGGCCCGGATCAGCCCCAGCATTTT.

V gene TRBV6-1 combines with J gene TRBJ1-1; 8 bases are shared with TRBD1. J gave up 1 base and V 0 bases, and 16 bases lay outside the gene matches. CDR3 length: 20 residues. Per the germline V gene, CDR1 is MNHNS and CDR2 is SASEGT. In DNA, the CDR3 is TGTGCCAGCAGTGAAGCAGTGCGGGGACAGGTCGTAGCTCGGAACACTGAAGCTTTCTTT. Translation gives CASSEAVRGQVVARNTEAFF.

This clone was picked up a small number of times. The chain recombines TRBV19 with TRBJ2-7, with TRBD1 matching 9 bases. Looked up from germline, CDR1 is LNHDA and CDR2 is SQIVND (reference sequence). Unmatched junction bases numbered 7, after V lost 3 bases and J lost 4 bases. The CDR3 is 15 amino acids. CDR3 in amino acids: CASSISRDREYEQYF. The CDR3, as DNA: TGTGCCAGTAGTATTTCGAGGGACAGGGAGTACGAGCAGTACTTC.

For the CDR3, the DNA is TGTGCCAGCAGTGACGCGGGAGGGAGCACAGATACGCAGTATTTT. Its translation: CASSDAGGSTDTQYF. The chain employs TRBV6-4 and TRBJ2-3, with TRBD2 matching over 9 bases. The CDR3 covers 15 residues. Germline V gene data show CDR1 as MRHNA and CDR2 as SNTAGT. The V gene end was trimmed by 2 bases and the J gene end by 0 bases; junction bases not matched to a gene: 0.

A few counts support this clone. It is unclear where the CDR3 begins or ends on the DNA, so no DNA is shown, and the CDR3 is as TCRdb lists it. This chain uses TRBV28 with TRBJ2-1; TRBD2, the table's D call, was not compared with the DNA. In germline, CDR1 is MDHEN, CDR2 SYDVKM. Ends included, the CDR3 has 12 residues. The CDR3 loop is CASSSSENEQFF.